Listed here are 14 T cell receptor beta chains from one sample, sequenced in a study of T cell repertoires in cytomegalovirus infection. TCRdb independently ran MiXCR on the reads; one entry per CDR3 protein. The sample carries 450,000 to 600,000 distinct CDR3 sequences, roughly a third recorded once. Antigen specificity for these receptors is unknown. The sequencing here drew on cultured PBMCs, taken from culture after CMV antigen stimulation. The receptor set was obtained from a human donor in good health (CMV status not recorded). Some clones in this sample may be carry-over from other donors' samples.

V usage is TRBV28 and J usage is TRBJ2-6; D ambiguous. The CDR3 sequence is 16 residues long. Germline values: CDR1 MDHEN, CDR2 SYDVKM. Trimming cost V 1 base and J 4 bases, with 11 bases left between them. CDR3 coding DNA: TGTGCCAGCAGTTTATCGCTAACCGGAGGGGCCAACGTCCTGACTTTC. As protein: CASSLSLTGGANVLTF.

This clonotype was seen a handful of times. J is TRBJ1-2 and V is TRBV7-9; unclear D gene. V was trimmed by 5 bases and J by 2 bases, leaving 12 bases between them. The CDR3 covers 14 residues. The germline gives CDR1 SEHNR, CDR2 FQNEAQ (reference sequence). For the CDR3, the DNA is TGTGCCAGCAGCCCCCGTACGGGGAACTATGGCTACACCTTC. Translating gives CASSPRTGNYGYTF.

This clonotype was detected ten times or more. This rearrangement joins TRBV7-2 to TRBJ2-1; TRBD2 matches 7 bases. Germline lookup yields CDR1 SGHTA and CDR2 FQGNSA. The CDR3 extends over 12 amino acids. V gave up 4 bases and J gave up 8 bases; unmatched junction bases: 2. CDR3 DNA sequence: TGTGCCAGCAGCTGGGCGGGGGATGAGCAGTTCTTC. This sequence encodes CASSWAGDEQFF.

The chain recombines TRBV6-2 or TRBV6-3 with TRBJ2-3; a weak D match, TRBD1 (5 bases). CDR3 size: 12 residues. The V end was cut by 6 bases, the J end by 10 bases, with 14 bases between. Per the germline V gene, CDR1 is MNHEY and CDR2 is SVGEGT. CDR3 coding DNA: TGTGCCAGCAGCGACGGCAGGGTGGCGCAGTATTTT. Translated, it gives CASSDGRVAQYF.

This clonotype was detected a few times. The chain carries TRBV7-2 and TRBJ1-6, with D unresolved. Germline lookup yields CDR1 SGHTA and CDR2 FQGNSA. V lost 1 base, J lost 10 bases, and 11 bases lay in between. The CDR3 sequence is 14 residues long. CDR3: CASSLDGSGSPLHF. The DNA for the CDR3 is TGTGCCAGCAGCTTAGACGGATCGGGATCACCCCTCCACTTT.

The sample holds a few counts of this clonotype. The V and J genes are TRBV29-1 and TRBJ2-5; 10 bases match TRBD1. This CDR3 is built from 13 residues. The V gene end was trimmed by 7 bases and the J gene end by 6 bases; junction bases not matched to a gene: 8. Germline loops: CDR1 SQVTM, CDR2 ANQGSEA. The CDR3 region is CSGTGGSGKTQYF. CDR3 bases: TGCAGCGGGACAGGGGGGAGCGGAAAGACCCAGTACTTC. Based on the CDR3 plus reference TRBV29-1 and TRBJ2-5, the full variable domain is SAVISQKPSRDICQRGTSLTIQCQVDSQVTMMFWYRQQPGQSLTLIATANQGSEATYESGFVIDKFPISRPNLTFSTLTVSNMSPEDSSIYLCSGTGGSGKTQYFGPGTRLLVL.

The CDR3 DNA follows: TGCGCCAGCAGCCTCTCCGGACAGGCGAGCTCTGGAAACACCATATATTTT. Translating gives CASSLSGQASSGNTIYF. The J gene is TRBJ1-3, the V gene TRBV5-1; 7 bases line up with TRBD1. The J segment lost 0 bases and the V segment lost 4 bases, leaving 10 bases of the junction unmatched. Germline CDR1 is SGHRS and CDR2 is YFSETQ. The CDR3 length is 17 residues.

The V and J genes are TRBV14 and TRBJ1-1; TRBD1 might be the D (5 bases). V lost 0 bases, J lost 1 base, and 15 bases lay in between. CDR3 length: 17 amino acids. Germline CDR1 reads SGHDN; CDR2 reads FVKESK. CDR3: CASSQDRGGLANTEAFF. The CDR3 DNA reads as TGTGCCAGCAGCCAAGATCGGGGGGGACTGGCGAACACTGAAGCTTTCTTT. Based on the CDR3 plus reference TRBV14 and TRBJ1-1, the full variable domain is EAGVTQFPSHSVIEKGQTVTLRCDPISGHDNLYWYRRVMGKEIKFLLHFVKESKQDESGMPNNRFLAERTGGTYSTLKVQPAELEDSGVYFCASSQDRGGLANTEAFFGQGTRLTVV.

This clonotype was observed a handful of times. V gene TRBV7-6 combines with J gene TRBJ1-4, with a weak D call TRBD1 (5 bases). Trimming cost V 5 bases and J 7 bases, with 14 bases left between them. From germline, CDR1 is SGHVS and CDR2 FNYEAQ. This CDR3 region has 14 residues. CDR3 region: CASSPGAGGEKLFF. CDR3 bases: TGTGCCAGCAGCCCCGGGGCGGGGGGTGAAAAACTGTTTTTT.

This clonotype was seen only once. V usage is TRBV7-2 and J usage is TRBJ2-3, with D uncertain. The CDR3 totals 13 residues. The ends were cut back, 7 bases at V and 6 bases at J, with 14 bases in the middle. From germline, CDR1 is SGHTA and CDR2 FQGNSA. CDR3 in DNA: TGTGCCAGCAACATTATCTTGTTTGATACGCAGTATTTT. Protein: CASNIILFDTQYF.

This chain connects TRBV15 to TRBJ2-7; D possibly matches TRBD1 or TRBD2 (5 bases each). Per the germline V gene, CDR1 is LNHNV and CDR2 is YYDKDF (reference sequence). V was pared by 1 base and J by 5 bases, with 9 bases between. This CDR3 has 13 amino acids. The CDR3 DNA sequence: TGTGCCACCAGCAGAGGGGGGTTCAACGAGCAGTACTTC. It specifies CATSRGGFNEQYF. The full variable domain, in which reference TRBV15 and TRBJ2-7 provide the parts outside the CDR3, is DAMVIQNPRYQVTQFGKPVTLSCSQTLNHNVMYWYQQKSSQAPKLLFHYYDKDFNNEADTPDNFQSRRPNTSFCFLDIRSPGLGDTAMYLCATSRGGFNEQYFGPGTRLTVT.

This clonotype was counted ten times or more. The chain joins TRBV4-2 to TRBJ1-1, with D possibly matching TRBD1 (5 bases). The CDR3 consists of 15 residues. Germline V CDR1 and CDR2: LGHNA, YNFKEQ. V shed 2 bases and J shed 1 base, with 11 bases lying between them. The CDR3 loop reads CASSQYDSSNTEAFF. The CDR3 DNA reads as TGTGCCAGCAGCCAATACGACAGCTCGAACACTGAAGCTTTCTTT.

This clonotype appeared many times. J is TRBJ1-5 and V is TRBV7-2; a possible D gene is TRBD1 (5 bases). V was trimmed by 6 bases and J by 4 bases, leaving 10 bases between them. The germline gives CDR1 SGHTA, CDR2 FQGNSA. The CDR3 loop spans 13 amino acids. The CDR3: CASSGQDNQPQHF. The CDR3 nucleotides read TGTGCCAGCAGTGGACAAGATAATCAGCCCCAGCATTTT.

The rearrangement uses TRBV12-3 or TRBV12-4 and TRBJ2-1; D is perhaps TRBD2 (5 bases). The V end lost 8 bases, the J end lost 5 bases, and 19 bases lay between the germline ends. The CDR3 has 15 residues. This CDR3 is CASSLVSGGDNEQFF. In DNA, the CDR3 is TGTGCCAGCTCCCTGGTTTCAGGAGGAGACAATGAGCAGTTCTTC.